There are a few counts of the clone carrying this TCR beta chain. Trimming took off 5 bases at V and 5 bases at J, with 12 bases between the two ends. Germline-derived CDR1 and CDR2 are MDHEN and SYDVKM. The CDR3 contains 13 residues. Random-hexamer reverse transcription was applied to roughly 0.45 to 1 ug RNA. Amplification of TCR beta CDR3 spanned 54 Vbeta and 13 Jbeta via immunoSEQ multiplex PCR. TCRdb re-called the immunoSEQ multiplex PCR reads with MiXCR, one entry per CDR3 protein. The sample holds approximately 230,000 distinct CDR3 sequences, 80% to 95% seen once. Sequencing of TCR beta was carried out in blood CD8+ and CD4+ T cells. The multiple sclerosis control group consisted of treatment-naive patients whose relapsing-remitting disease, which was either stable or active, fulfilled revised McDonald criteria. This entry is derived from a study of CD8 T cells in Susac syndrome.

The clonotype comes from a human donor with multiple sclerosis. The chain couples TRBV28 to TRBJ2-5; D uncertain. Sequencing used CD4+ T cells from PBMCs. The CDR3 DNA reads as TGTGCCAGCAGTCCGGGCCCCCAGGAGACCCAGTACTTC. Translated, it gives CASSPGPQETQYF. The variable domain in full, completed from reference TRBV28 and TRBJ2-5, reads DVKVTQSSRYLVKRTGEKVFLECVQDMDHENMFWYRQDPGLGLRLIYFSYDVKMKEKGDIPEGYSVSREKKERFSLILESASTNQTSMYLCASSPGPQETQYFGPGTRLLVL.